The rows below give T cell receptor beta chains drawn from one sample of a study of cytomegalovirus exposure and HLA in healthy donors. Produced via immunoSEQ multiplex PCR; TCRdb's table is partial and in-frame only. The repertoire holds more than 100,000 clones, with roughly 90% as singletons. Sequencing was done on a sample of PBMCs. The receptors derive from a woman between 18 and 30 years old in good health and CMV-seropositive. Each CDR3 is given without its conserved first and last residue. The D gene is left open where the match is weak.

V gene: TRBV18
J gene: TRBJ2-7
D gene: TRBD1
CDR3 protein: ASSPRTGVYEQY

V gene: TRBV7-3
J gene: TRBJ2-3
D gene: TRBD1
CDR3 protein: ASSSTGAAGDTQY

V gene: TRBV7-9
J gene: TRBJ2-1
D gene: NA
CDR3 protein: ASSFTVTRDMDRGEQF

V gene: TRBV7-2
J gene: TRBJ2-7
D gene: TRBD2
CDR3 protein: ASSQTSGRSYEQY

V gene: TRBV29-1
J gene: TRBJ2-7
D gene: NA
CDR3 protein: SVPLNRVSAYEQY

V gene: TRBV5-6
J gene: TRBJ1-2
D gene: TRBD1
CDR3 protein: ASSIGQGYYGYT

V gene: TRBV5-1
J gene: TRBJ1-5
D gene: TRBD1
CDR3 protein: ASSETGNGQPQH

V gene: TRBV6-1
J gene: TRBJ2-7
D gene: TRBD2
CDR3 protein: ASSPGLAGGGQY

V gene: TRBV29-1
J gene: TRBJ1-2
D gene: NA
CDR3 protein: SVEGGHGYT

V gene: TRBV30
J gene: TRBJ1-6
D gene: NA
CDR3 protein: AWRRAGNSPLH

V gene: TRBV19
J gene: TRBJ1-4
D gene: NA
CDR3 protein: ASRGFQGLNEKLF

V gene: TRBV12-5
J gene: TRBJ2-5
D gene: TRBD1
CDR3 protein: ASGLDWTGGMETQY

V gene: TRBV5-6
J gene: TRBJ2-5
D gene: TRBD1
CDR3 protein: ASSGMGQGLVGETQY

V gene: TRBV7-6
J gene: TRBJ2-7
D gene: NA
CDR3 protein: ASSSPRRGTGQY

V gene: TRBV30
J gene: TRBJ1-1
D gene: TRBD1
CDR3 protein: ASEQGVLNTEAF

V gene: TRBV7-9
J gene: TRBJ1-2
D gene: NA
CDR3 protein: ASSLGLTPFYGYT

V gene: TRBV19
J gene: TRBJ1-3
D gene: NA
CDR3 protein: ASSLQGSGNTIY

V gene: TRBV20-1
J gene: TRBJ1-4
D gene: TRBD1
CDR3 protein: SLGQGEKLF

V gene: TRBV5-1
J gene: TRBJ1-2
D gene: NA
CDR3 protein: ASSWGDGYT

V gene: TRBV5-4
J gene: TRBJ2-7
D gene: TRBD2
CDR3 protein: ASSSGLEQDEQY

V gene: TRBV19
J gene: TRBJ2-2
D gene: TRBD2
CDR3 protein: ASSIGGGVSGELF

V gene: TRBV4-2
J gene: TRBJ2-5
D gene: TRBD1
CDR3 protein: ASSQDGTGRESQY

V gene: TRBV7-2
J gene: TRBJ1-6
D gene: NA
CDR3 protein: ASSLYGGNNSPLH

V gene: TRBV2
J gene: TRBJ1-1
D gene: NA
CDR3 protein: ASSEAPGIGGDTEAF

V gene: TRBV27
J gene: TRBJ1-5
D gene: NA
CDR3 protein: ASSLSQFSNQPQH

V gene: TRBV27
J gene: TRBJ1-5
D gene: NA
CDR3 protein: ASIHPQGYNQPQH

V gene: TRBV15
J gene: TRBJ2-6
D gene: NA
CDR3 protein: ATSRDIASGANVLT

V gene: TRBV9
J gene: TRBJ1-2
D gene: TRBD1
CDR3 protein: ASSGENRGWYGHT

V gene: TRBV10-3
J gene: TRBJ2-3
D gene: NA
CDR3 protein: AISDRGAPGDTQY

V gene: TRBV15
J gene: TRBJ2-5
D gene: NA
CDR3 protein: ATSRGAGQETQY

V gene: TRBV13
J gene: TRBJ1-1
D gene: NA
CDR3 protein: ASSLGGAGEAF

V gene: TRBV11-2
J gene: TRBJ1-1
D gene: NA
CDR3 protein: ASSLVVSGTEAF

V gene: TRBV12-5
J gene: TRBJ2-3
D gene: TRBD2
CDR3 protein: ASGLKTSPIQDTQY

V gene: TRBV2
J gene: TRBJ2-5
D gene: TRBD2
CDR3 protein: ASRSRGGPQTQY

V gene: TRBV4-3
J gene: TRBJ1-3
D gene: NA
CDR3 protein: ASSDTGMSSGNTIY

V gene: TRBV9
J gene: TRBJ2-1
D gene: TRBD2
CDR3 protein: ASSALGLAGVNEQF

V gene: TRBV2
J gene: TRBJ2-3
D gene: NA
CDR3 protein: ASRPGFSLDTQY

V gene: TRBV27
J gene: TRBJ1-1
D gene: TRBD1
CDR3 protein: ASSLSKRTGGPF

V gene: TRBV5-1
J gene: TRBJ2-1
D gene: TRBD2
CDR3 protein: ASSSTSGMSYNEQF

V gene: TRBV7-9
J gene: TRBJ2-7
D gene: NA
CDR3 protein: ASSVATGLKGYEQY

V gene: TRBV5-1
J gene: TRBJ2-7
D gene: NA
CDR3 protein: ASSFSDSAYEQY